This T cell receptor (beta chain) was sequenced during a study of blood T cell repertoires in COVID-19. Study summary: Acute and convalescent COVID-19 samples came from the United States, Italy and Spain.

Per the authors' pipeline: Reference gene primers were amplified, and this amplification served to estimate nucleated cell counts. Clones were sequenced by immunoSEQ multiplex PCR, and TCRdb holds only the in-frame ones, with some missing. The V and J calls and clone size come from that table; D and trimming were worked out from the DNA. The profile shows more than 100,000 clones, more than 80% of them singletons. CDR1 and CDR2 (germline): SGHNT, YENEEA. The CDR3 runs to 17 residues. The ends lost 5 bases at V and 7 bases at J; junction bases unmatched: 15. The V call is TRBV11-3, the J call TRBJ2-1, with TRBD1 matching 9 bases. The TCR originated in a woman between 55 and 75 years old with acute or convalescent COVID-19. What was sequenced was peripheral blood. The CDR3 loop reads CASSPGPHRGPQNEQFF. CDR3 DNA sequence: TGTGCCAGCAGCCCAGGACCCCACAGGGGGCCTCAGAATGAGCAGTTCTTC.